The T cell receptor (beta chain) under discussion was sequenced for a study of OX40 agonist ivuxolimab in advanced cancers. Concerning the study at large: Ivuxolimab was a fully human IgG2 agonistic monoclonal antibody targeting the costimulatory receptor OX40 (CD134). Intravenous ivuxolimab was administered to patients every 2 weeks at six dose levels: 0.01, 0.1, 0.3, 1.5, 3 and 10 mg/kg. Peripheral TCRbeta sequencing aimed to test whether ivuxolimab altered TCR sequence diversity and caused clonal T-cell expansion. The monotherapy dose-escalation portion (N ≈ 50 patients) of the phase I ivuxolimab trial is reported in the paper. Three dose-escalation patients achieved partial responses, one with hepatocellular carcinoma and two with cutaneous melanoma. Prior anti-PD-1, anti-PD-L1 or anti-CTLA-4 therapy was permitted, and checkpoint inhibitors had been received by under 50% of dose-escalation patients. Of the roughly 52 dose-escalation patients, hepatocellular carcinoma was present in about 20, melanoma in roughly 15, renal cell carcinoma in 9 and head and neck cancer in 9. A male proportion of around 80% and a mean age of 60 years, ranging from about 20 to 80, were recorded for the dose-escalation cohort. Broad study findings and their caveats: The antigen specificity of the clonally expanded peripheral T cells was not determined. At doses of 0.1 to 3.0 mg/kg, clonal expansion of both CD4+ and CD8+ T cells in blood was seen between baseline and week 6. In the 0.1-3.0 mg/kg groups, partial responders were among the patients with the lowest normalized peripheral clonal expansion, particularly in CD8+ T cells. After ivuxolimab, expanded clones were on average more numerous among CD8+ T cells than among CD4+ T cells. Low levels of normalized T-cell clonal expansion were also seen in some patients who did not respond.

The trial excluded patients who had a history of autoimmune disease or were on systemic immunosuppression. Peripheral blood for TCR sequencing was collected from all dose cohorts at baseline, on cycle 4 day 1, and on cycle 7 day 1. The samples were drawn from a first-in-human, open-label, multicenter phase I dose-escalation trial of ivuxolimab. Adults with locally advanced or metastatic melanoma, renal cell, hepatocellular, or head and neck squamous cell carcinoma were enrolled in the trial. Before TCR sequencing, CD4+ T cells and CD8+ T cells were sorted from peripheral blood as separate populations. Details on this clone: No cognate antigen has been identified for it. Per-base qualities were not stored, and no clone one base away is much larger.

V trim: 3 bases; J trim: 4 bases; unmatched bases: 8. The CDR3 runs 16 residues from the cysteine to the phenylalanine. The kept DNA is CDR3 alone, 48 bases in frame from the first base. CDR1 and CDR2 are drawn from the germline V gene: SGHRS, YFSETQ. Genomic DNA was extracted from sorted cells for sequencing of the TCRbeta CDR3 region. The immunoSEQ Assay was used for sequencing of TCRbeta CDR3 regions. TCRdb stores this immuneACCESS table with in-frame sequences only. Part of the clones is absent; in the studies checked, under half of the shortfall reflects unresolved V genes, and no reason is known for the rest. This sample lists around 25,000 clones; 75% to 85% were detected once. Approximately 8% of the sample lies in the top ten.

The input for sequencing was CD4+ or CD8+ T cells sorted from blood, taken in a trial of the OX40 agonist ivuxolimab. The chain was built from TRBV5-1 and TRBJ1-1, with TRBD1 identical over 11 junction bases. This receptor was obtained from an adult with an advanced solid tumor such as melanoma, head and neck, liver or kidney cancer. This receptor has the CDR3 CASSSGQGAAFTEAFF. The DNA sequence is TGCGCCAGCAGCTCCGGACAGGGGGCAGCGTTCACTGAAGCTTTCTTT.